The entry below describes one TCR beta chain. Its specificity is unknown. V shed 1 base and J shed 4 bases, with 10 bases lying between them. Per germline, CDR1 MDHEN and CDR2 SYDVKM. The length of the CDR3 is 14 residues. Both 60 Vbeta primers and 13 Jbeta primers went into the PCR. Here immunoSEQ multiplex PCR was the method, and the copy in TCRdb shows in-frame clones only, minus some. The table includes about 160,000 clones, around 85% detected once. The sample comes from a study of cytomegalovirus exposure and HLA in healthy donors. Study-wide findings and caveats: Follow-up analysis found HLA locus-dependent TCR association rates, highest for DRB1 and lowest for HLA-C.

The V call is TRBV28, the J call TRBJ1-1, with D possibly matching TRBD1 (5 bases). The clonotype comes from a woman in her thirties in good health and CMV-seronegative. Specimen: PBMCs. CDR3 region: CASSLYQGSTEAFF. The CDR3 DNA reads TGTGCCAGCAGTTTATACCAGGGATCCACTGAAGCTTTCTTT.